This TCR beta chain was sequenced in a study of graft-versus-host responses after intestinal transplantation. The V gene end was trimmed by 3 bases and the J gene end by 4 bases; junction bases not matched to a gene: 18. Germline lookup yields CDR1 SGHKS and CDR2 YYEKEE (reference sequence). CDR3 length: 19 residues. As for this clone: Its antigen is currently unknown.

Here immunoSEQ multiplex PCR was the method, and the copy in TCRdb shows in-frame clones only, minus some. The table includes approximately 89,000 clones, 90% to 95% detected once. This chain uses TRBV5-5 with TRBJ2-2, with 7 positions matching TRBD1. The receptor was isolated from a human donor who was the organ donor for an intestinal transplant. The specimen was unstimulated CD8+ T cells sorted from spleen or lymph node cells, collected before transplant. The CDR3 loop is CASSSRDSGNYQGTGELFF. The CDR3 DNA sequence: TGTGCCAGCAGCTCTAGGGACAGTGGAAATTACCAGGGCACCGGGGAGCTGTTTTTT.